This T cell receptor beta chain is drawn from a study of spatial heterogeneity in lung cancer. Study overall: The count of detected beta-chain sequences consistently exceeded that of alpha-chain sequences.

TCRdb re-derived calls from the 5' RACE reads in MiXCR, one entry per CDR3 protein. This table has about 45,000 distinct CDR3 sequences, 12% to 15% appearing once. This clonotype was seen more than once but under ten times. V shed 5 bases and J 6 bases; nucleotides not matched to a gene: 10. The CDR3 loop spans 15 amino acids. The time point is: sample taken at primary tumor resection. The clonotype originates from a male donor with early-stage non-small cell lung cancer. This chain joins TRBV12-3 or TRBV12-4 and TRBJ2-3, with TRBD1 matching over 8 bases. The specimen comprised PBMCs, sampled at surgery. CDR3 amino acids: CASSDYQGAGDTQYF. The CDR3 DNA is TGTGCCAGCAGTGATTATCAGGGGGCAGGGGATACGCAGTATTTT.